The 26 T cell receptor beta chains presented below share a single source sample, sequenced in a study of Graves' ophthalmopathy and Graves' hyperthyroidism. Amplification of TCR beta CDR3 regions used RNA transcripts. Amplification began with first-round RT-PCR using HTBI primers, then second-round multiplex PCR was performed. Using its own MiXCR run on the multiplex PCR reads, TCRdb lists one record per CDR3 protein. The top ten clones hold 11% of a sample with some 1.1 million distinct CDR3 sequences, 35% to 40% of them seen once. Sequenced sample: peripheral blood or thyroid tissue (not recorded which). The source is an adult man with Graves' hyperthyroidism.

The gene calls are TRBV7-9 and TRBJ2-7; maybe TRBD1 (6 bases). Germline CDR1 reads SEHNR; CDR2 reads FQNEAQ (reference sequence). Deletions cut 5 bases from V and 3 bases from J, with 14 bases between. The CDR3 runs to 14 residues. The CDR3 bases are TGTGCCAGCAGCCAAGACAGGATTCTCTACGAGCAGTACTTC. It encodes CASSQDRILYEQYF.

The V and J genes are TRBV15 and TRBJ1-5; 9 positions agree with TRBD1. Germline CDR1 LNHNV, CDR2 YYDKDF (reference sequence). This CDR3 contains 13 residues. V lost 11 bases to trimming and J lost 6 bases; unmatched junction nucleotides: 8. The CDR3 region has the DNA TGTGCCCCCCCCCGGGACAGGGTTCAGCCCCAGCATTTT. This translates into CAPPRDRVQPQHF.

This clonotype appeared a few times. The V gene is TRBV19, the J gene TRBJ2-2; 7 bases map to TRBD2. With 4 bases clipped from V and 0 bases from J, the junction kept 5 bases outside the gene matches. This CDR3 is built from 16 residues. CDR1 is LNHDA, CDR2 SQIVND, per germline (reference sequence). Here the CDR3 DNA reads TGTGCCAGTAGTAACGGACTAGTTACGAACACCGGGGAGCTGTTTTTT. Its protein is CASSNGLVTNTGELFF.

A few counts support this clonotype. The J gene is TRBJ2-7, the V gene TRBV20-1; unclear D gene. Germline V gene data show CDR1 as DFQATT and CDR2 as SNEGSKA (reference sequence). CDR3 length: 13 amino acids. V was cut by 1 base and J by 8 bases, with 15 bases left in between. DNA of the CDR3: TGCAGTGCTAGAGGGGGTTCTTGGGCCCAGCAGTACTTC. Amino acid sequence: CSARGGSWAQQYF.

In this sample, this clonotype turned up many times. This chain joins TRBV7-9 and TRBJ1-3; possible D gene TRBD1, 5 bases. This CDR3 is 15 amino acids long. Germline loops: CDR1 SEHNR, CDR2 FQNEAQ (reference sequence). Deletions cut 3 bases from V and 2 bases from J, with 11 bases between. The CDR3 DNA sequence: TGTGCCAGCAGCTTCCCGGGGGAACCTGGAAACACCATATATTTT. Protein sequence: CASSFPGEPGNTIYF.

The chain has TRBV6-1 and TRBJ1-5; D is unclear. Germline assignment: CDR1 MNHNS and CDR2 SASEGT. Trimming took off 2 bases at V and 0 bases at J, with 8 bases between the two ends. This CDR3 region has 15 residues. CDR3 sequence (DNA): TGTGCCAGCAGTGAATGGTTGGATAGCAATCAGCCCCAGCATTTT. Protein: CASSEWLDSNQPQHF.

The rearrangement uses TRBV18 and TRBJ2-5; D may be TRBD1 (5 bases). CDR3 length: 14 residues. Trimming cost V 6 bases and J 7 bases, with 18 bases left between them. Germline lookup yields CDR1 KGHSH and CDR2 LQKENI. The chain's CDR3 is CASSTYMDTATQYF. CDR3 nucleotides: TGTGCCAGCTCGACCTATATGGACACGGCGACCCAGTACTTC.

This clonotype appeared many times. The rearrangement joins TRBV29-1 to TRBJ2-7, with TRBD2 matching over 9 bases. CDR3 length equals 15 residues. V trimming: 0 bases; J trimming: 4 bases; junction bases outside the gene matches: 7. Per the germline V gene, CDR1 is SQVTM and CDR2 is ANQGSEA. CDR3 region: CSVEDRSSGSYEQYF. The DNA for the CDR3 is TGCAGCGTTGAAGATCGTAGTAGCGGGAGTTACGAGCAGTACTTC.

The chain couples TRBV4-3 to TRBJ2-7; unclear D gene. The germline gives CDR1 LGHNA, CDR2 YSLEER. There are 15 residues in the CDR3. V shed 0 bases and J shed 2 bases, with 11 bases lying between them. CDR3 nucleotides: TGCGCCAGCAGCCAAGAATATTTAGGGACCTACGAGCAGTACTTC. Translated: CASSQEYLGTYEQYF.

This clonotype was counted at least ten times. This chain connects TRBV2 to TRBJ1-6; a weak D match, TRBD1 (5 bases). The CDR3 runs to 16 residues. Germline lookup yields CDR1 SNHLY and CDR2 FYNNEI. V lost 6 bases, J lost 0 bases, and 12 bases lay in between. CDR3 protein: CASSTQASSYNSPLHF. CDR3 bases: TGTGCCAGCAGCACACAGGCCAGCTCCTATAATTCACCCCTCCACTTT.

DNA of the CDR3: TGCGCCAGCATTAACCGGGACAGGGTCAATTCACCCCTCCACTTT. Translation gives CASINRDRVNSPLHF. This chain connects TRBV10-1 to TRBJ1-6; 9 bases are a match to TRBD1. Germline trimming cut 7 bases from V and 7 bases from J; bases unmatched to any gene: 8. The CDR3 spans 15 residues. In germline, CDR1 is WNHNN, CDR2 SYGVQD (reference sequence).

This clonotype has at least ten counts. This chain connects TRBV5-1 to TRBJ2-7; 9 bases are shared with TRBD1. CDR1 and CDR2 from the germline V gene are SGHRS and YFSETQ. This CDR3 region has 13 residues. The V and J ends lost 1 base and 5 bases, in that order; junction bases with no gene match: 1. DNA for the CDR3: TGCGCCAGCAGCTTGACAGGGGGCGACGAGCAGTACTTC. The encoded protein is CASSLTGGDEQYF.

This clonotype was observed a few times. The chain combines TRBV19 with TRBJ2-2; tentative D call: TRBD2 (6 bases). In germline, CDR1 is LNHDA, CDR2 SQIVND (reference sequence). CDR3 length: 14 residues. V lost 5 bases, J lost 0 bases, and 7 bases lay in between. In DNA, the CDR3 is TGTGCCAGTAGTTGGGGGGCGAACACCGGGGAGCTGTTTTTT. It is translated as CASSWGANTGELFF.

This clonotype has at least ten counts. V gene TRBV7-8 combines with J gene TRBJ2-7; D is undetermined. CDR3 length: 15 amino acids. CDR1 and CDR2 (germline): SGHVS, FQNEAQ. V was shortened by 1 base and J by 0 bases, with 10 bases between the two germline ends. This chain's CDR3 is CASSLEIQSSYEQYF. For the CDR3, the DNA is TGTGCCAGCAGCTTAGAAATCCAAAGCTCCTACGAGCAGTACTTC.

The gene calls are TRBV5-4 and TRBJ1-4, with 9 bases identical to TRBD1. The CDR3 runs 14 residues. Per germline, CDR1 SGHNT and CDR2 YYREEE (reference sequence). V was clipped by 8 bases and J by 9 bases; unmatched bases: 11. The CDR3 loop is CARSSAGTGKKLFF. Here the CDR3 DNA reads TGTGCCAGGAGTTCTGCCGGGACAGGGAAAAAACTGTTTTTT.

A note on this clonotype: The conserved final phenylalanine or tryptophan is absent from the CDR3, which likely points to a read error. The limits of the CDR3 on the DNA are not certain, so only TCRdb's listed CDR3 is given. V gene TRBV7-9 combines with J gene TRBJ1-1. The germline V gene encodes CDR1 SEHNR and CDR2 FQNEAQ (reference sequence). The CDR3 is 8 residues long, counting both termini. The CDR3 here is CASSEAQM.

V usage is TRBV24-1 and J usage is TRBJ1-2; tentatively, D is TRBD1 (5 bases). Deletions cut 4 bases from V and 2 bases from J, with 10 bases between. CDR3 length: 14 amino acids. Germline V lookup: CDR1 KGHDR, CDR2 SFDVKD. In DNA, the CDR3 is TGTGCCACCAGTGACCGGGACTGGAACTATGGCTACACCTTC. Protein: CATSDRDWNYGYTF.

This clonotype was counted only a few times. This chain joins TRBV20-1 and TRBJ2-7; D uncertain. The V end lost 5 bases, the J end lost 7 bases, and 12 bases lay between the germline ends. Germline V gene lookup returns CDR1 DFQATT and CDR2 SNEGSKA (reference sequence). This CDR3 region has 11 residues. CDR3 sequence (DNA): TGCAGTGCTCAGGCTGGGTTAGAGCAGTACTTC. Its translation is CSAQAGLEQYF.

V and J are TRBV4-3 and TRBJ2-1; D is undetermined. The germline V gene encodes CDR1 LGHNA and CDR2 YSLEER. V was pared by 3 bases and J by 2 bases, with 11 bases between. The CDR3 extends over 15 amino acids. This chain's CDR3 is CASSQDDLAYNEQFF. CDR3 nucleotides: TGCGCCAGCAGCCAGGATGACTTAGCCTACAATGAGCAGTTCTTC.

The chain joins TRBV7-9 to TRBJ1-1, with 9 bases identical to TRBD1. Germline assignment: CDR1 SEHNR and CDR2 FQNEAQ (reference sequence). The CDR3 sequence is 13 residues long. The V gene end was trimmed by 6 bases and the J gene end by 10 bases; junction bases not matched to a gene: 9. CDR3 in amino acids: CASSFATGGAAFF. The CDR3 DNA reads as TGTGCCAGCAGTTTCGCCACAGGGGGCGCAGCTTTCTTT.

The sample holds a few counts of this clonotype. The gene calls are TRBV7-8 and TRBJ2-5; possible D gene TRBD2, 5 bases. CDR1 is SGHVS, CDR2 FQNEAQ, per germline. The length of the CDR3 is 15 residues. Trimming left V 6 bases short and J 5 bases short, with 19 bases between. Here the CDR3 reads CASSLYRDPQETQYF. As DNA, the CDR3 is TGTGCCAGCAGTTTATATCGGGATCCCCAGGAGACCCAGTACTTC.

This clonotype occurred many times. The V call is TRBV19, the J call TRBJ2-6; unclear D gene. Germline lookup yields CDR1 LNHDA and CDR2 SQIVND (reference sequence). The CDR3 has 16 amino acids. The V end lost 3 bases, the J end lost 2 bases, and 11 bases lay between the germline ends. In DNA, the CDR3 is TGTGCCAGTAGTATCGGCAGAATAACTGGGGCCAACGTCCTGACTTTC. Translated, it gives CASSIGRITGANVLTF. Drawing the rest from reference TRBV19 and TRBJ2-6, the complete variable domain is DGGITQSPKYLFRKEGQNVTLSCEQNLNHDAMYWYRQDPGQGLRLIYYSQIVNDFQKGDIAEGYSVSREKKESFPLTVTSAQKNPTAFYLCASSIGRITGANVLTFGAGSRLTVL.

J is TRBJ1-5 and V is TRBV6-2 or TRBV6-3, with TRBD1 as a possible D gene (6 bases). Germline V gene sequence: CDR1 MNHEY, CDR2 SVGEGT. The CDR3 extends over 14 amino acids. V gave up 5 bases and J gave up 3 bases, with 11 bases separating them. As DNA, the CDR3 is TGTGCCAGCAGTAACGGGGGCCACAATCAGCCCCAGCATTTT. Translation gives CASSNGGHNQPQHF.

In its sample, this clonotype was seen many times. The chain has TRBV6-6 and TRBJ1-6, with D unresolved. The CDR3 spans 13 residues. The germline CDR1 and CDR2 sequences are MNHNY and SVGAGI (reference sequence). V lost 5 bases to trimming and J lost 8 bases, with 10 bases between them. CDR3 coding DNA: TGTGCCAGCAGTCCCCACCGAGATTCACCCCTCCACTTT. Protein: CASSPHRDSPLHF.

This clonotype was detected ten times or more. V gene TRBV29-1 combines with J gene TRBJ1-1; TRBD1 might be the D (6 bases). Trimming removed 5 bases from V and 1 base from J, with 11 bases in between. Per the germline V gene, CDR1 is SQVTM and CDR2 is ANQGSEA. This CDR3 has 13 amino acids. The CDR3 bases are TGCAGCGTTTTCGGGACATCGAACACTGAAGCTTTCTTT. Translation: CSVFGTSNTEAFF.

This clonotype appeared a few times. The V call is TRBV7-9, the J call TRBJ2-7, with D possibly being TRBD1 or TRBD2 (5 bases each). The V and J ends lost 3 bases and 1 base respectively, with 13 bases between them. This CDR3 spans 15 amino acids. The germline CDR1 and CDR2 sequences are SEHNR and FQNEAQ (reference sequence). In nucleotides, the CDR3 is TGTGCCAGCAGCTTCTCCGGGACGAGATCCTACGAGCAGTACTTC. Amino acids: CASSFSGTRSYEQYF.